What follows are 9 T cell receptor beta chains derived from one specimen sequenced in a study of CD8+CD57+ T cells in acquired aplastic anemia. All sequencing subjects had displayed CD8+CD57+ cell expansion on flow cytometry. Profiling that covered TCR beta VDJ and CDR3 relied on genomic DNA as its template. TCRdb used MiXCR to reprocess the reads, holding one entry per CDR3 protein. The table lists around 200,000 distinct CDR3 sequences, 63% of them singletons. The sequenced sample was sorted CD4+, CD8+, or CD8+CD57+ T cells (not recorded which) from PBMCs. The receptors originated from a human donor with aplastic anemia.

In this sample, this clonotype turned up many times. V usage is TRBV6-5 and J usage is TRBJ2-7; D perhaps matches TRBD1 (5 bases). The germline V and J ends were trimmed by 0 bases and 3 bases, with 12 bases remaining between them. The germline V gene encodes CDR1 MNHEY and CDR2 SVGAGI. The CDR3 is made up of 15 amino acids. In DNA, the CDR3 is TGTGCCAGCAGTTACTCGGGCGGACAAATCTACGAGCAGTACTTC. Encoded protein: CASSYSGGQIYEQYF.

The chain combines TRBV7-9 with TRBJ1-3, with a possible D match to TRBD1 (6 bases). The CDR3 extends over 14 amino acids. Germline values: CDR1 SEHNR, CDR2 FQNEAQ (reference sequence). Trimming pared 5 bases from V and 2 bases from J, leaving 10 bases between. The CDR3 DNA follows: TGTGCCAGCAGCACAGCAGGGGCTGGAAACACCATATATTTT. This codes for CASSTAGAGNTIYF.

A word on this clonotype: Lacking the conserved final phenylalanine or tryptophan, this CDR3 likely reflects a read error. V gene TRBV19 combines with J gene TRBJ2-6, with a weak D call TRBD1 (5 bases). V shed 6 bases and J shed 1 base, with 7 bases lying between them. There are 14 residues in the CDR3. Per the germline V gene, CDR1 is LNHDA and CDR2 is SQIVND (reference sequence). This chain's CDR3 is CASSHRSGANVLTL. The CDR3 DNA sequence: TGTGCCAGTAGCCACAGGTCTGGGGCCAACGTCCTGACTTTA.

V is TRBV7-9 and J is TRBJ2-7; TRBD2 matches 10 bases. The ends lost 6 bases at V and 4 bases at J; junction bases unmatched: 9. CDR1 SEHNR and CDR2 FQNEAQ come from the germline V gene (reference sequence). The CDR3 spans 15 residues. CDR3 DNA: TGTGCCAGCAGTGAAGCGGGGACTAGCGAGTACGAGCAGTACTTC. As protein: CASSEAGTSEYEQYF.

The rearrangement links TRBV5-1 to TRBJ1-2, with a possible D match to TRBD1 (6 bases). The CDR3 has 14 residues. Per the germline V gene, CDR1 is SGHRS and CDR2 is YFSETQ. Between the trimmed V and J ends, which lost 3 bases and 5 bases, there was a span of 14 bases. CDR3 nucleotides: TGCGCCAGCAGCTCATCAGGGGTTGGATATGGCTACACCTTC. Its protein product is CASSSSGVGYGYTF.

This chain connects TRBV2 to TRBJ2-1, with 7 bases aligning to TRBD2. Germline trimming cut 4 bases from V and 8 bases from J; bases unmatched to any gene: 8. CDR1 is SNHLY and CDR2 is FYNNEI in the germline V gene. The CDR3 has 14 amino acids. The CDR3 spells CASSVVGGPDEQFF. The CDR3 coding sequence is TGTGCCAGCAGTGTGGTGGGAGGGCCCGATGAGCAGTTCTTC.

In DNA, the CDR3 is TGCAGTGCTAGACAGGGGGACTACGAGCAGTACTTC. Translated, it gives CSARQGDYEQYF. The rearrangement joins TRBV20-1 to TRBJ2-7, with 7 bases that match TRBD1. The CDR3 contains 12 residues. The V segment lost 2 bases and the J segment 3 bases; nucleotides outside the gene matches: 1. From germline, CDR1 is DFQATT and CDR2 SNEGSKA (reference sequence).

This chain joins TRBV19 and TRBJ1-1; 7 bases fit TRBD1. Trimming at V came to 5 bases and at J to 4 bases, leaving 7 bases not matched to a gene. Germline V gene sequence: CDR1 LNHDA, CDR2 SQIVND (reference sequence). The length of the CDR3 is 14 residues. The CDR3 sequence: CASSPETGTTEAFF. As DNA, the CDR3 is TGTGCCAGTAGTCCCGAGACAGGGACCACTGAAGCTTTCTTT.

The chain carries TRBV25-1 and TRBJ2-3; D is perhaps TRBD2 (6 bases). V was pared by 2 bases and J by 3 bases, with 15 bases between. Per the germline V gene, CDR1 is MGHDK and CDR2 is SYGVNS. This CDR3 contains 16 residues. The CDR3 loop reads CASSEVRTKGTDTQYF. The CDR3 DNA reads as TGTGCCAGCAGTGAAGTGAGGACTAAAGGGACAGATACGCAGTATTTT.